Shown below are 14 T cell receptor beta chains from a single sample sequenced in a study of blood T cell repertoires in COVID-19. Measured with immunoSEQ multiplex PCR; TCRdb has only the in-frame clones, and not every one. Among about 150,000 clones, 80% to 85% were seen once, and the ten largest hold 11%. Input material: peripheral blood. The receptors come from a man aged 70 or older with active or convalescent COVID-19.

The chain has TRBV7-9 and TRBJ2-5, with D unresolved. The V end was cut by 5 bases, the J end by 4 bases, with 14 bases between. The CDR3 consists of 14 residues. The germline CDR1 and CDR2 sequences are SEHNR and FQNEAQ (reference sequence). The CDR3 sequence: CASSPRQARETQYF. CDR3 nucleotides: TGTGCCAGCAGCCCGCGACAAGCCCGAGAGACCCAGTACTTC.

This clone was detected only once. This chain links TRBV12-3 or TRBV12-4 with TRBJ2-5; D is undetermined. The CDR3 sequence is 13 residues long. The V gene lost 4 bases and the J gene lost 2 bases, with 8 bases spanning the gap. DNA of the CDR3: TGTGCCAGCAGTTATAACAGACAAGAGACCCAGTACTTC. Residues: CASSYNRQETQYF.

This chain uses TRBV6-2 or TRBV6-3 with TRBJ2-1; no definite D call. The CDR3 has 12 residues. Germline loops: CDR1 MNHEY, CDR2 SVGEGT. The V and J ends lost 5 bases and 4 bases respectively, with 6 bases between them. The CDR3 sequence is CASSTSYNEQFF. The CDR3 nucleotides are TGTGCCAGCAGTACATCGTACAATGAGCAGTTCTTC.

This chain connects TRBV11-2 to TRBJ2-1; 7 nucleotides match TRBD2. Looked up from germline, CDR1 is SGHAT and CDR2 is FQNNGV. The CDR3 totals 13 residues. Germline trimming cut 5 bases from V and 7 bases from J; bases unmatched to any gene: 5. The CDR3 protein is CASSPPGGNEQFF. In nucleotides, the CDR3 is TGTGCCAGCAGCCCCCCCGGGGGGAATGAGCAGTTCTTC. Filled out from reference TRBV11-2 and TRBJ2-1, the complete variable domain reads EAGVAQSPRYKIIEKRQSVAFWCNPISGHATLYWYQQILGQGPKLLIQFQNNGVVDDSQLPKDRFSAERLKGVDSTLKIQPAKLEDSAVYLCASSPPGGNEQFFGPGTRLTVL.

The chain has TRBV27 and TRBJ2-7, with D perhaps TRBD1 (5 bases). The CDR3 sequence is 14 residues long. CDR1 is MNHEY, CDR2 SMNVEV, per germline (reference sequence). V was shortened by 7 bases and J by 3 bases, with 16 bases between the two germline ends. CDR3 sequence: CASKPDRTLYEQYF. CDR3 in DNA: TGTGCCAGCAAGCCCGACAGAACCCTCTACGAGCAGTACTTC.

For the CDR3, the DNA is TGTGCCAGTAGTATAGATGGACAGGGAAACTATGGCTACACCTTC. Residues: CASSIDGQGNYGYTF. The chain carries TRBV19 and TRBJ1-2, with 8 bases aligning to TRBD1. Germline trimming cut 0 bases from V and 2 bases from J; bases unmatched to any gene: 2. CDR1 is LNHDA and CDR2 is SQIVND in the germline V gene (reference sequence). This CDR3 spans 15 amino acids.

J is TRBJ1-2 and V is TRBV5-4; possibly TRBD1 for D (6 bases). Per germline, CDR1 SGHNT and CDR2 YYREEE (reference sequence). V was trimmed by 4 bases and J by 4 bases, leaving 14 bases between them. This CDR3 region has 14 residues. This chain's CDR3 is CASSQGGSLYGYTF. CDR3 DNA: TGTGCCAGCAGCCAAGGGGGTTCCCTCTATGGCTACACCTTC.

The chain recombines TRBV11-2 with TRBJ1-3; 7 positions match TRBD1. This CDR3 spans 15 amino acids. J lost 3 bases, V lost 5 bases, and 7 bases had no gene match. The germline V gene encodes CDR1 SGHAT and CDR2 FQNNGV. The CDR3 DNA reads as TGTGCCAGCAGCCGCCGGACAGGCAGTGGAAACACCATATATTTT. Residues: CASSRRTGSGNTIYF.

The CDR3 reads CASSPQVMNTEAFF. CDR3 nucleotides: TGCGCCAGCAGCCCGCAGGTGATGAACACTGAAGCTTTCTTT. This sequence joins TRBV4-1 and TRBJ1-1, with D unresolved. CDR3 length: 14 residues. Trimming removed 4 bases at V and 0 bases at J, with 9 bases between. Germline V gene lookup returns CDR1 MGHRA and CDR2 YSYEKL.

CDR3 sequence reads: CSASGPSGQHSNQPQHF. The CDR3, as DNA: TGCAGTGCTAGTGGACCGTCGGGACAGCATAGCAATCAGCCCCAGCATTTT. This rearrangement joins TRBV20-1 to TRBJ1-5, with TRBD1 identical over 7 bases. V lost 3 bases, J lost 0 bases, and 11 bases stayed unmatched. The CDR3 totals 17 residues. CDR1 is DFQATT, CDR2 SNEGSKA, per germline (reference sequence).

The chain has TRBV18 and TRBJ2-7, with a tentative D call TRBD2 (6 bases). CDR3 size: 15 residues. V shed 3 bases and J shed 3 bases, with 15 bases lying between them. CDR1 and CDR2 (germline): KGHSH, LQKENI. Here the CDR3 DNA reads TGTGCCAGCTCACCGTCGGGGAGCGGGTACTACGAGCAGTACTTC. Its translation: CASSPSGSGYYEQYF.

In its sample, this clone was seen once. The genes are TRBV10-3 and TRBJ1-5, with TRBD1 as a possible D gene (6 bases). Looked up from germline, CDR1 is ENHRY and CDR2 is SYGVKD. V dropped 0 bases and J dropped 3 bases, with 9 bases sitting between them. The CDR3 is made up of 15 amino acids. In nucleotides, the CDR3 is TGTGCCATCAGTGAGTCAGGGACATCCAATCAGCCCCAGCATTTT. As protein: CAISESGTSNQPQHF.

The chain has TRBV28 and TRBJ1-3; no clear D gene. There are 12 residues in the CDR3. Germline V gene data show CDR1 as MDHEN and CDR2 as SYDVKM. The V end lost 7 bases, the J end lost 4 bases, and 8 bases lay between the germline ends. CDR3 sequence: CASIKHGNTIYF. CDR3 coding DNA: TGTGCCAGCATCAAACACGGAAACACCATATATTTT.

This rearrangement joins TRBV9 to TRBJ2-1, with 7 bases identical to TRBD1. Germline CDR1 reads SGDLS; CDR2 reads YYNGEE. The trim removed 3 bases at V and 5 bases at J, leaving 5 bases unmatched. This CDR3 has 14 residues. The CDR3 here is CASSGQGSHNEQFF. In nucleotides, the CDR3 is TGTGCCAGCAGCGGACAGGGTAGCCACAATGAGCAGTTCTTC.